A selection of T cell receptor beta chains follows, all from one sample in a study of blood T cell repertoires in COVID-19. Assay: immunoSEQ multiplex PCR; the TCRdb copy retains only in-frame clones and omits some. This sample carries approximately 67,000 clones, over 70% of them seen once, and the ten largest clones take 5.2%. The sample consisted of peripheral blood. These receptors were taken from a man aged 50 to 60 with active COVID-19. Each CDR3 is given with its conserved first and last residue. Each record gives: D gene, V gene, clone size, J gene, CDR3 DNA, CDR3 protein. A D gene is named only where the DNA matches it firmly. Only some rows state a clone size, as once, few, many or a class for expanded clones.

.	TRBV12-3/TRBV12-4	.	TRBJ1-2	TGTGCCAGCAGTATCGGACAGCGCTATGGCTACACCTTC	CASSIGQRYGYTF
TRBD1	TRBV10-3	.	TRBJ1-6	TGTGCCGTCCAGAGGAACAGGGGCGTGGATTCACCCCTCCACTTT	CAVQRNRGVDSPLHF
TRBD2	TRBV7-2	.	TRBJ2-5	TGTGCCAGCAGCTTCGGACTAGGTCTGGAGACCCAGTACTTC	CASSFGLGLETQYF
.	TRBV9	few	TRBJ2-2	TGTGCCAGCAGCGTACAGGGGAAGGTAGGGGAGCTGTTTTTT	CASSVQGKVGELFF
TRBD2	TRBV7-3	.	TRBJ2-2	TGTGCCAGCAGCTTAGATCCGGGAGGCCCCCTTGGGGAGCTGTTTTTT	CASSLDPGGPLGELFF
TRBD2	TRBV13	.	TRBJ2-1	TGTGCCAGCAGCCCTCGACTAGCGGGACCCTACAATGAGCAGTTCTTC	CASSPRLAGPYNEQFF
TRBD2	TRBV7-2	.	TRBJ2-1	TGTGCCAGCAGCTTAGCGCCCGGGCTAGCGGGAGAGCAGTTCTTC	CASSLAPGLAGEQFF
TRBD1	TRBV11-3	once	TRBJ2-1	TGTGCCAGCAGCCCGGACAGGGGGCCCTACAATGAGCAGTTCTTC	CASSPDRGPYNEQFF
.	TRBV5-1	.	TRBJ2-7	TGCGCCAGCAGCTTGGGGACGGGGACTTTGGGCGAGCAGTACTTC	CASSLGTGTLGEQYF
.	TRBV19	.	TRBJ1-1	TGTGCCAGTAGTGGTTTAAGGGGCGGCACTGAAGCTTTCTTT	CASSGLRGGTEAFF
TRBD1	TRBV11-3	once	TRBJ2-1	TGTGCCAGCAGCTTCGCACAGGGGGCCGGGTACAATGAGCAGTTCTTC	CASSFAQGAGYNEQFF
.	TRBV7-8	.	TRBJ2-1	TGTGCCAGCAGCTTAGTACAATCAGGGGCGACATCTCGGAGAAATGAGCAGTTCTTC	CASSLVQSGATSRRNEQFF
.	TRBV5-8	.	TRBJ2-2	TGTGCCAGCAGCCGCGGAAACAGGGTTGGCACCGGGGAGCTGTTTTTT	CASSRGNRVGTGELFF
.	TRBV3-1/TRBV3-2	few	TRBJ1-1	TGTGCCAGCAGCCAAGATGAGGGCAGTTCCATGAACACTGAAGCTTTCTTT	CASSQDEGSSMNTEAFF
TRBD2	TRBV11-2	.	TRBJ2-1	TGTGCCAGCAGCTTAGATAGGCCTAGCGGATACAATGAGCAGTTCTTC	CASSLDRPSGYNEQFF
TRBD2	TRBV19	.	TRBJ2-3	TGTGCCAGTAGTATACCGACTAGCGGGAGAACAGATACGCAGTATTTT	CASSIPTSGRTDTQYF
.	TRBV4-3	.	TRBJ1-1	TGCGCCAGCAGCCGGGGGCTTACTGAAGCTTTCTTT	CASSRGLTEAFF
TRBD1	TRBV7-9	.	TRBJ1-1	TGTGCCAGCAGGCCCAGGCAGGGGGTCACTGAAGCTTTCTTT	CASRPRQGVTEAFF
.	TRBV4-2	.	TRBJ2-2	TGTGCCAGCAGCCGGTTACCGGAGTCGAACACCGGGGAGCTGTTTTTT	CASSRLPESNTGELFF
.	TRBV29-1	.	TRBJ1-1	TGCAGCGTATCAGTGAACACTGAAGCTTTCTTT	CSVSVNTEAFF
TRBD1	TRBV18	.	TRBJ1-3	TGTGCCAGCTCACCACCCAGCGGGACAGGGCACTCTGGAAACACCATATATTTT	CASSPPSGTGHSGNTIYF
.	TRBV4-3	.	TRBJ2-2	TGCGCCAGCAGCCAAGGTCTCGCGAACACCGGGGAGCTGTTTTTT	CASSQGLANTGELFF
TRBD1	TRBV2	.	TRBJ2-1	TGTGCCAGCATCCGGGACAGGGGACTCGATGAGCAGTTCTTC	CASIRDRGLDEQFF
.	TRBV5-6	.	TRBJ2-7	TGTGCCAGCAGTACAGGGGACTCGACCTACGAGCAGTACTTC	CASSTGDSTYEQYF
.	TRBV5-1	.	TRBJ2-7	TGCGCCAGCAGCTCGAAGCTTGGCGAGCAGTACTTC	CASSSKLGEQYF
TRBD1	TRBV28	.	TRBJ1-1	TGTGCCAGCAGTTTATTTACAGGGGGTTCTACGGGCACTGAAGCTTTCTTT	CASSLFTGGSTGTEAFF
TRBD2	TRBV11-3	.	TRBJ2-5	TGTGCCAGCAGCCCGGGGACTAGCGGGAGTGTGGAGACCCAGTACTTC	CASSPGTSGSVETQYF
.	TRBV2	.	TRBJ1-4	TGTGCCAGCATAAAAGAGAGGGCCGCAACTAATGAAAAACTGTTTTTT	CASIKERAATNEKLFF
.	TRBV29-1	few	TRBJ2-7	TGCAGCGTTGAGGTTCAGGGAAGGCGGCAGTACTTC	CSVEVQGRRQYF
TRBD2	TRBV3-1/TRBV3-2	.	TRBJ2-7	TGTGCCAGCAGCCCGACCGGGACTAGGCTCCACGAGCAGTACTTC	CASSPTGTRLHEQYF
TRBD1	TRBV10-3	.	TRBJ2-7	TGTGCCATCAGTGGGGCCGGGACAGGCTACGAGCAGTACTTC	CAISGAGTGYEQYF
.	TRBV5-1	.	TRBJ2-1	TGCGCCAGCAGCTTGGGACGGGGGAGCTCCTACAATGAGCAGTTCTTC	CASSLGRGSSYNEQFF
TRBD1	TRBV25-1	.	TRBJ2-1	TGTGCCAGCAGTGACCGGGACAGGGCCTACAATGAGCAGTTCTTC	CASSDRDRAYNEQFF
.	TRBV9	.	TRBJ2-6	TGTGCCAGCAGCGCAGAGGATCTTCCGAGCTCTGGGGCCAACGTCCTGACTTTC	CASSAEDLPSSGANVLTF
.	TRBV12-5	.	TRBJ1-1	TGTGCTAGTGGTTTAGAGGGGAACACTGAAGCTTTCTTT	CASGLEGNTEAFF
.	TRBV28	.	TRBJ1-4	TGTGCCAGCAGTTTGGGGGGGGGCGCCGGTGAAAAACTGTTTTTT	CASSLGGGAGEKLFF
.	TRBV5-1	.	TRBJ1-2	TGCGCCAGCAGCAAGGACAGTGGAAGAGCTAACTATGGCTACACCTTC	CASSKDSGRANYGYTF
TRBD2	TRBV6-5	once	TRBJ2-5	TGTGCCAGCAGTCCAAGCGGGACCGAGACCCAGTACTTC	CASSPSGTETQYF
.	TRBV19	.	TRBJ2-7	TGTGCCAGTAGGGTACAGCACAGCGGCTACGAGCAGTACTTC	CASRVQHSGYEQYF
.	TRBV6-6	.	TRBJ1-5	TGTGCCAGCAGTTACAGTGTTACTAATCAGCCCCAGCATTTT	CASSYSVTNQPQHF
.	TRBV28	.	TRBJ1-5	TGTGCCAGCACCCTTCGGAGTATGGGTCAGCCCCAGCATTTT	CASTLRSMGQPQHF
TRBD1	TRBV28	.	TRBJ1-2	TGTGCCAGCAGTCCATCGACAGGGGGCCTTCGAGGCTACACCTTC	CASSPSTGGLRGYTF
TRBD1	TRBV5-4	medium-sized	TRBJ2-7	TGTGCCAGCAGCGACCCCGGGACAGGTAATAGCGAGCAGTACTTC	CASSDPGTGNSEQYF
TRBD1	TRBV6-5	.	TRBJ1-4	TGTGCCAGCAGGGAGGGGACAGGTTTTAATGAAAAACTGTTTTTT	CASREGTGFNEKLFF
TRBD1	TRBV27	.	TRBJ2-1	TGTGCCAGCAGTTTGAGGGGGCGTAGTGGGAATGAGCAGTTCTTC	CASSLRGRSGNEQFF
TRBD1	TRBV27	few	TRBJ2-1	TGTGCCAGCAGTCTCCAGGGGGCTAGCGTCTATGAGCAGTTCTTC	CASSLQGASVYEQFF
TRBD2	TRBV5-1	.	TRBJ2-1	TGCGCCAGCAACCGAGTAGCGGGAGGCCCGGACAATGAGCAGTTCTTC	CASNRVAGGPDNEQFF
.	TRBV5-8	.	TRBJ1-4	TGTGCCAGCAGCTCGCCCCAGACAGCGGAAAAACTGTTTTTT	CASSSPQTAEKLFF
TRBD1	TRBV5-5	.	TRBJ2-7	TGTGCCAGCAGCTATCGGACAGGGGGCGGCGAGCAGTACTTC	CASSYRTGGGEQYF
.	TRBV18	.	TRBJ2-7	TGTGCCAGCTGCGGGGACCCTCCCTACGAGCAGTACTTC	CASCGDPPYEQYF
TRBD1	TRBV4-1	.	TRBJ1-4	TGCGCCAGCAGCCTACAGGGGTCGGAAGAAAAACTGTTTTTT	CASSLQGSEEKLFF
TRBD1	TRBV28	.	TRBJ1-3	TGTGCCAGCAAAGAGGACAGGGCTTTTGGAAACACCATATATTTT	CASKEDRAFGNTIYF
.	TRBV19	.	TRBJ1-1	TGTGCCAGTAGCCTATACGGGGCAGGGGACATGAACACTGAAGCTTTCTTT	CASSLYGAGDMNTEAFF
.	TRBV4-3	.	TRBJ2-7	TGCGCCAGCAGCCAAGGAATCGCCAGTCCCTACGAGCAGTACTTC	CASSQGIASPYEQYF
.	TRBV7-2	.	TRBJ1-1	TGTGCCAGCAGCTTATCCGCTTCGGAGGCTGAAGCTTTCTTT	CASSLSASEAEAFF